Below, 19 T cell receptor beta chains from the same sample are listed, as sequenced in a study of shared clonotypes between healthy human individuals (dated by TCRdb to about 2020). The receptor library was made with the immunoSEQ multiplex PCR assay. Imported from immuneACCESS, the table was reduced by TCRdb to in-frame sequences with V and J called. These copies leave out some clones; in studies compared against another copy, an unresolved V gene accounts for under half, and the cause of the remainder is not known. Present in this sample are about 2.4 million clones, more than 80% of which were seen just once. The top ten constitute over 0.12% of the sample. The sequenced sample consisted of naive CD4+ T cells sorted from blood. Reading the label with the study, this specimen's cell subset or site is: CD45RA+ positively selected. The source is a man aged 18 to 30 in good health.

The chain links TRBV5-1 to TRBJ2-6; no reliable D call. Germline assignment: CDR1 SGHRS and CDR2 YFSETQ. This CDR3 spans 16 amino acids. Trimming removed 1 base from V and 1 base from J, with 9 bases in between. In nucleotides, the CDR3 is TGCGCCAGCAGCTTGAAGCTCTCTTCTGGGGCCAACGTCCTGACTTTC. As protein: CASSLKLSSGANVLTF. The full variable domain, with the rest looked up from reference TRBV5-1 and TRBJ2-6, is KAGVTQTPRYLIKTRGQQVTLSCSPISGHRSVSWYQQTPGQGLQFLFEYFSETQRNKGNFPGRFSGRQFSNSRSEMNVSTLELGDSALYLCASSLKLSSGANVLTFGAGSRLTVL.

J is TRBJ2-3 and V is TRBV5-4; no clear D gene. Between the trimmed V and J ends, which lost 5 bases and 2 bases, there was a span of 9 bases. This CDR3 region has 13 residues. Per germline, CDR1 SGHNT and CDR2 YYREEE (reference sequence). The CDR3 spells CASRPSPTDTQYF. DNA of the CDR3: TGTGCCAGCAGACCCTCACCCACAGATACGCAGTATTTT.

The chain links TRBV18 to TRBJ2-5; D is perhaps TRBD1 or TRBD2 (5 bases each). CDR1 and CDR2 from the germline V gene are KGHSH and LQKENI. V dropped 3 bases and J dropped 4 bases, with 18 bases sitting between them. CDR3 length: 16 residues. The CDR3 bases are TGTGCCAGCTCACCCCCGACGGGTGCAGGGACAGAGACCCAGTACTTC. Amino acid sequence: CASSPPTGAGTETQYF.

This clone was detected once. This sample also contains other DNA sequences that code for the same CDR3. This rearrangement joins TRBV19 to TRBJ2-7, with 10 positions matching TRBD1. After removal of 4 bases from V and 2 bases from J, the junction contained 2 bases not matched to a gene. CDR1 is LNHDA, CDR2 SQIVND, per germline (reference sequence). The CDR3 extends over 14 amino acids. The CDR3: CASSTGQGAYEQYF. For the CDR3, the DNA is TGTGCCAGTAGTACCGGACAGGGGGCCTACGAGCAGTACTTC. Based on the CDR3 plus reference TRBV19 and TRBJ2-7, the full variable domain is DGGITQSPKYLFRKEGQNVTLSCEQNLNHDAMYWYRQDPGQGLRLIYYSQIVNDFQKGDIAEGYSVSREKKESFPLTVTSAQKNPTAFYLCASSTGQGAYEQYFGPGTRLTVT.

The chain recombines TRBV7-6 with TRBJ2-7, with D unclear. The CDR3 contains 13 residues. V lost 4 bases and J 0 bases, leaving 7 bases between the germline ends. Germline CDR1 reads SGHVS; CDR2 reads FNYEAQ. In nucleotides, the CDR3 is TGTGCCAGCAGCTCCTTTCGCTCCTACGAGCAGTACTTC. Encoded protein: CASSSFRSYEQYF. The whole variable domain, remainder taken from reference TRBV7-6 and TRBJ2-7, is GAGVSQSPRYKVTKRGQDVALRCDPISGHVSLYWYRQALGQGPEFLTYFNYEAQQDKSGLPNDRFSAERPEGSISTLTIQRTEQRDSAMYRCASSSFRSYEQYFGPGTRLTVT.

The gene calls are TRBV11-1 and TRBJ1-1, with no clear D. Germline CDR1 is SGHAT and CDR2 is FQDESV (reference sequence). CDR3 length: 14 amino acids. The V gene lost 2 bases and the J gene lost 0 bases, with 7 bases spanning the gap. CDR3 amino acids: CASSLSRMNTEAFF. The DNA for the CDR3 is TGTGCCAGCAGCTTATCCCGGATGAACACTGAAGCTTTCTTT. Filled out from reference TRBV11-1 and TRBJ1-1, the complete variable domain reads EAEVAQSPRYKITEKSQAVAFWCDPISGHATLYWYRQILGQGPELLVQFQDESVVDDSQLPKDRFSAERLKGVDSTLKIQPAELGDSAMYLCASSLSRMNTEAFFGQGTRLTVV.

CDR3 DNA: TGTGCCAGCAGCATGACTAGCGGGCAAGGGAATTACGAGCAGTACTTC. Residues: CASSMTSGQGNYEQYF. The chain employs TRBV7-2 and TRBJ2-7; 10 bases match TRBD2. Germline V gene lookup returns CDR1 SGHTA and CDR2 FQGNSA. V shed 5 bases and J 4 bases; nucleotides not matched to a gene: 11. This CDR3 has 16 residues.

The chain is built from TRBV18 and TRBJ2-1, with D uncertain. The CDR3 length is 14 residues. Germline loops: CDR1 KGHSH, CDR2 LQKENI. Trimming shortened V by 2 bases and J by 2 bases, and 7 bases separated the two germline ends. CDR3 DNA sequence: TGTGCCAGCTCACCAGAGAGTACCTACAATGAGCAGTTCTTC. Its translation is CASSPESTYNEQFF.

The chain's CDR3 is CASSLWAVVHTIYF. The CDR3 DNA is TGTGCCAGCAGCTTGTGGGCCGTAGTCCACACCATATATTTT. This rearrangement joins TRBV5-6 to TRBJ1-3; D gene ambiguous. The CDR3 extends over 14 amino acids. The germline V and J ends were trimmed by 1 base and 8 bases, with 13 bases remaining between them. Germline lookup yields CDR1 SGHDT and CDR2 YYEEEE.

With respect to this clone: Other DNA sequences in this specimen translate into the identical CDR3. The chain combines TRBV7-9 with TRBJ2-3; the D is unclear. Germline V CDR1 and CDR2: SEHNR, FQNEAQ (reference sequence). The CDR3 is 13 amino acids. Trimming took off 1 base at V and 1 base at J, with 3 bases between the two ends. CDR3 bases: TGTGCCAGCAGCTTAGTTGGCACAGATACGCAGTATTTT. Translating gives CASSLVGTDTQYF.

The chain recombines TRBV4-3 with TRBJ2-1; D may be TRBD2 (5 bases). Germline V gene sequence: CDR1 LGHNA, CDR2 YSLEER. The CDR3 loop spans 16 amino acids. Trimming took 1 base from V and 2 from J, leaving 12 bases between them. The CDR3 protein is CASSQGSSGAYNEQFF. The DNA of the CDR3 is TGCGCCAGCAGCCAAGGTTCCAGCGGAGCCTACAATGAGCAGTTCTTC.

CDR3: CASSDMTRSAYEQYF. The CDR3 DNA reads TGTGCCAGCAGTGATATGACTAGATCAGCCTACGAGCAGTACTTC. The V call is TRBV25-1, the J call TRBJ2-5, with D possibly being TRBD2 (6 bases). The DNA end is a closer match to TRBJ2-7, so the J assignment may be wrong. The CDR3 is made up of 15 amino acids. Germline CDR1 reads MGHDK; CDR2 reads SYGVNS.

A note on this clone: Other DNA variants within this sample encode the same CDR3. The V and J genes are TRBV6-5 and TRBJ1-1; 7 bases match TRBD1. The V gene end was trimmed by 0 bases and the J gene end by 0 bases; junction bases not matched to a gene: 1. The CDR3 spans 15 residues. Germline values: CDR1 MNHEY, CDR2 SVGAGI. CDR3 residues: CASSYSDRMNTEAFF. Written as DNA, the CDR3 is TGTGCCAGCAGTTACTCGGACAGGATGAACACTGAAGCTTTCTTT.

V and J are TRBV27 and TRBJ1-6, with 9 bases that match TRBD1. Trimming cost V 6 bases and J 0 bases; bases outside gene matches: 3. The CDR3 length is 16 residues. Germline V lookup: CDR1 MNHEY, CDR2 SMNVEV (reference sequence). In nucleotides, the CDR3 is TGTGCCAGCAGCCTGGACAGGGGCTCCTATAATTCACCCCTCCACTTT. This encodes CASSLDRGSYNSPLHF.

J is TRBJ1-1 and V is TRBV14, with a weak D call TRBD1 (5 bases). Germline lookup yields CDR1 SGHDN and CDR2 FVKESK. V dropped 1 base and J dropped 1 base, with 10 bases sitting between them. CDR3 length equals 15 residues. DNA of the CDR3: TGTGCCAGCAGCCAAGGGGGGAAGGGGAACACTGAAGCTTTCTTT. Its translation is CASSQGGKGNTEAFF.

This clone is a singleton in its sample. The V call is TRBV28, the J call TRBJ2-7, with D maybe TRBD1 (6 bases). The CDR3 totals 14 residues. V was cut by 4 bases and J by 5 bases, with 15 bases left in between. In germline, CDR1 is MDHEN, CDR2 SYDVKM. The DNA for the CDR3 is TGTGCCAGCAGTTCCCTCGGACAGCACCACGAGCAGTACTTC. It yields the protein CASSSLGQHHEQYF. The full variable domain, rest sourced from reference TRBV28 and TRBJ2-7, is DVKVTQSSRYLVKRTGEKVFLECVQDMDHENMFWYRQDPGLGLRLIYFSYDVKMKEKGDIPEGYSVSREKKERFSLILESASTNQTSMYLCASSSLGQHHEQYFGPGTRLTVT.

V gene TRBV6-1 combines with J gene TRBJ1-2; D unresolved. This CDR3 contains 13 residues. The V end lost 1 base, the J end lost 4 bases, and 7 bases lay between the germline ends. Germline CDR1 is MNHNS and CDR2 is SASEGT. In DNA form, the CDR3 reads TGTGCCAGCAGTGAAGTGACCGCCTATGGCTACACCTTC. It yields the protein CASSEVTAYGYTF.

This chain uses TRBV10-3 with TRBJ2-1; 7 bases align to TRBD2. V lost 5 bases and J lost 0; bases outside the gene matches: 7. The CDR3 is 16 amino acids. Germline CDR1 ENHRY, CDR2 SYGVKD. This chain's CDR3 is CAISLLAVSSYNEQFF. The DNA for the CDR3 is TGTGCCATCAGTTTGCTAGCGGTTAGCTCCTACAATGAGCAGTTCTTC.

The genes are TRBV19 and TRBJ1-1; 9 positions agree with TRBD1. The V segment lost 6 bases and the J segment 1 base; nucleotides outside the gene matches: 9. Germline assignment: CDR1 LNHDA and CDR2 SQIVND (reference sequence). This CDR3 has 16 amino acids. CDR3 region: CASSPGTGLRNTEAFF. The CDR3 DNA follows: TGTGCCAGTAGCCCCGGGACAGGGTTAAGGAACACTGAAGCTTTCTTT. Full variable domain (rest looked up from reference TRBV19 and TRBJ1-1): DGGITQSPKYLFRKEGQNVTLSCEQNLNHDAMYWYRQDPGQGLRLIYYSQIVNDFQKGDIAEGYSVSREKKESFPLTVTSAQKNPTAFYLCASSPGTGLRNTEAFFGQGTRLTVV.